These 4 T cell receptor beta chains were sequenced from one sample in a study of CD8 T cells in Susac syndrome. Random hexamers were used to reverse transcribe the RNA input (about 0.45 to 1 ug). Each CDR3 protein gets one entry after TCRdb re-called the immunoSEQ multiplex PCR reads with MiXCR. This table holds roughly 140,000 distinct CDR3 sequences, roughly 94% found once. Material for sequencing was CD8+ T cells from PBMCs. Receptor source: a human donor in good health.

The J gene is TRBJ1-5, the V gene TRBV27; 7 nucleotides line up with TRBD1. The germline gives CDR1 MNHEY, CDR2 SMNVEV (reference sequence). V shed 5 bases, J shed 4 bases, and the junction held 2 bases outside the gene matches. The CDR3 totals 13 residues. CDR3: CASSGRGNQPQHF. The CDR3 nucleotides read TGTGCCAGCAGTGGCAGGGGGAATCAGCCCCAGCATTTT.

The rearrangement links TRBV7-9 to TRBJ1-1; D uncertain. The CDR3 has 12 amino acids. Germline loops: CDR1 SEHNR, CDR2 FQNEAQ (reference sequence). Trimming took 5 bases from V and 3 from J, leaving 7 bases between them. The chain's CDR3 is CASSAGDTEAFF. The DNA for the CDR3 is TGTGCCAGCAGCGCAGGCGACACTGAAGCTTTCTTT.

V is TRBV3-1 and J is TRBJ2-1, with D perhaps being TRBD1 or TRBD2 (5 bases each). The length of the CDR3 is 14 residues. CDR1 is LGHDT and CDR2 is YNNKEL in the germline V gene (reference sequence). Trimming left V 1 base short and J 8 bases short, with 12 bases between. CDR3 DNA: TGTGCCAGCAGCCAAGTTCAGGGACCCCATGAGCAGTTCTTC. Amino acids: CASSQVQGPHEQFF.

The chain links TRBV14 to TRBJ1-2; unclear D gene. The CDR3 is made up of 15 amino acids. Germline CDR1 is SGHDN and CDR2 is FVKESK. V lost 1 base to trimming and J lost 2 bases, with 11 bases between them. CDR3 nucleotides: TGTGCCAGCAGCCAAGGGGAGGGCAGCAACTATGGCTACACCTTC. Residues: CASSQGEGSNYGYTF. The full variable domain, its missing parts supplied by reference TRBV14 and TRBJ1-2, is EAGVTQFPSHSVIEKGQTVTLRCDPISGHDNLYWYRRVMGKEIKFLLHFVKESKQDESGMPNNRFLAERTGGTYSTLKVQPAELEDSGVYFCASSQGEGSNYGYTFGSGTRLTVV.